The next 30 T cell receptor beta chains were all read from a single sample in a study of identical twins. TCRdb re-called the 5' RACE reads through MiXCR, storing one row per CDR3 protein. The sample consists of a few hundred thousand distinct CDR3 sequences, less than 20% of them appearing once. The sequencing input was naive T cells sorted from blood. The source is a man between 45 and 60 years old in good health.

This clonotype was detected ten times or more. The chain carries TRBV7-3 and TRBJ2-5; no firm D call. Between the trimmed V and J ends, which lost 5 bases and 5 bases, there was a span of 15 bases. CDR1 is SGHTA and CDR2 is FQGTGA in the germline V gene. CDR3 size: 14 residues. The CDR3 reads CASSPGWDGETQYF. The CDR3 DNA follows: TGTGCCAGCAGCCCCGGGTGGGATGGGGAGACCCAGTACTTC.

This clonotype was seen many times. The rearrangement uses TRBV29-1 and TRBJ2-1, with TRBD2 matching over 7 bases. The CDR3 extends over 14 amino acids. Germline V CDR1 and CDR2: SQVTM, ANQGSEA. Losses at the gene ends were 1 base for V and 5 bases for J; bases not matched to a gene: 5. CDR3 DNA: TGCAGCGTTGAAGTTCGACTAGCCAACAATGAGCAGTTCTTC. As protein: CSVEVRLANNEQFF.

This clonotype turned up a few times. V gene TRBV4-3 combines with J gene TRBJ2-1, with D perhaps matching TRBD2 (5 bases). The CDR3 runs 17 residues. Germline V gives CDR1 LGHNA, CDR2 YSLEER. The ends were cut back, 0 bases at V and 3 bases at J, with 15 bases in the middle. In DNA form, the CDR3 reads TGCGCCAGCAGCCAAGATTCTCCCAGTGACTACTACAATGAGCAGTTCTTC. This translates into CASSQDSPSDYYNEQFF.

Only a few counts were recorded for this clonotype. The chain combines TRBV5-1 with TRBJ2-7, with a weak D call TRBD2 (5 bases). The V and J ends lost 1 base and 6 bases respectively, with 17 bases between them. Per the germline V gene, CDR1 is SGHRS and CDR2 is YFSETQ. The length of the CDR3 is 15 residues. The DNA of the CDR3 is TGCGCCAGCAGCTTGATTCGGGGTAACAACATCGAGCAGTACTTC. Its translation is CASSLIRGNNIEQYF.

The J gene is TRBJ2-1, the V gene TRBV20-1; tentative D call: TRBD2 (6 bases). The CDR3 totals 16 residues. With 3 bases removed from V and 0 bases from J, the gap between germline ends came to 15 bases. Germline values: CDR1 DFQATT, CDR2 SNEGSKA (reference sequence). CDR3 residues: CSARLSRGASYNEQFF. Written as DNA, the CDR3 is TGCAGTGCTAGGCTCTCTCGCGGGGCCTCCTACAATGAGCAGTTCTTC.

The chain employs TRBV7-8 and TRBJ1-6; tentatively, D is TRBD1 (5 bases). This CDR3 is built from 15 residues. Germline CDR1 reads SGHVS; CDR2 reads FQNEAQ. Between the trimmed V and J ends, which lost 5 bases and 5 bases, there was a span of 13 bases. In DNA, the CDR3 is TGTGCCAGCAGCCCAGGGATGAAAAATAATTCACCCCTCCACTTT. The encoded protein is CASSPGMKNNSPLHF.

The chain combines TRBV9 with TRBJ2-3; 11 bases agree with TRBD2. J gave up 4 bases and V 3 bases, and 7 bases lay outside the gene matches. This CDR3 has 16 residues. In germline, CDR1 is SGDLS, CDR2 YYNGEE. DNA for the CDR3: TGTGCCAGCAGCGCCCTAGCGGGGGGAACCCCAGATACGCAGTATTTT. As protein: CASSALAGGTPDTQYF.

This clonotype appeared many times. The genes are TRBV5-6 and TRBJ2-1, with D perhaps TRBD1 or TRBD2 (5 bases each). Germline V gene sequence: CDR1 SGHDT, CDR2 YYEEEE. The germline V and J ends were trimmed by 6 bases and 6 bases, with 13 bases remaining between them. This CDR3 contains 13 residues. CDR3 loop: CASNLEGSNEQFF. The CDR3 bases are TGTGCCAGCAACCTTGAGGGGTCCAATGAGCAGTTCTTC.

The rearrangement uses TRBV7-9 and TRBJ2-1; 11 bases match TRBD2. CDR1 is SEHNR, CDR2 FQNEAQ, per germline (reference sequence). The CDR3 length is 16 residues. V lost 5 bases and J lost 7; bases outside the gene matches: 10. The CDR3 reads CASSQKGLAVRNEQFF. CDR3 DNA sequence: TGTGCCAGCAGCCAAAAGGGACTAGCGGTGCGAAATGAGCAGTTCTTC.

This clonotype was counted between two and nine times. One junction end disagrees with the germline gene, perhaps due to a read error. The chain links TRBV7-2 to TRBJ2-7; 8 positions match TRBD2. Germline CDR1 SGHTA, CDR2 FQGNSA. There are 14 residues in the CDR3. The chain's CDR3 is CASTLEALAGSQYF. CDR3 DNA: TGTGCCAGCACCTTAGAAGCGCTAGCGGGTTCGCAGTACTTC. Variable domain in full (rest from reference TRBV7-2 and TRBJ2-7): GAGVSQSPSNKVTEKGKDVELRCDPISGHTALYWYRQSLGQGLEFLIYFQGNSAPDKSGLPSDRFSAERTGGSVSTLTIQRTQQEDSAVYLCASTLEALAGSQYFGPGTRLTVT.

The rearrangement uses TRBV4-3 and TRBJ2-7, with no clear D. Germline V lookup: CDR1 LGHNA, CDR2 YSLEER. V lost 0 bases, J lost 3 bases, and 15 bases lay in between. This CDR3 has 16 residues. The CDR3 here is CASSQELSLGLYEQYF. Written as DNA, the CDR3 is TGCGCCAGCAGCCAAGAGCTCAGCCTTGGGCTCTACGAGCAGTACTTC.

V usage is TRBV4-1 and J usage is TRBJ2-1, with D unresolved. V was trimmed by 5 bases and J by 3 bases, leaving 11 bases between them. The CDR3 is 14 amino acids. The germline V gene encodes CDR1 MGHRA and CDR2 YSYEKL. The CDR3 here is CASSWTDNYNEQFF. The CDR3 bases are TGCGCCAGCAGCTGGACCGACAACTACAATGAGCAGTTCTTC.

The CDR3 sequence: CSVGSAGGYEQYF. CDR3 nucleotides: TGCAGCGTTGGTAGCGCGGGAGGTTACGAGCAGTACTTC. The V gene is TRBV29-1, the J gene TRBJ2-7; 8 bases are shared with TRBD2. V was pared by 4 bases and J by 4 bases, with 6 bases of the junction left unmatched. The CDR3 runs 13 residues. Germline CDR1 reads SQVTM; CDR2 reads ANQGSEA.

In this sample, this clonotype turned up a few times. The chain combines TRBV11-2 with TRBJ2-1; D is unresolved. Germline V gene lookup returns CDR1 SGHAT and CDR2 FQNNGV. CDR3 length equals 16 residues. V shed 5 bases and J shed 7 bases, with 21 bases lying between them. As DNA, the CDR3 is TGTGCCAGCAGCCCCCAGCCTTCAATCCTAAAGAATGAGCAGTTCTTC. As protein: CASSPQPSILKNEQFF.

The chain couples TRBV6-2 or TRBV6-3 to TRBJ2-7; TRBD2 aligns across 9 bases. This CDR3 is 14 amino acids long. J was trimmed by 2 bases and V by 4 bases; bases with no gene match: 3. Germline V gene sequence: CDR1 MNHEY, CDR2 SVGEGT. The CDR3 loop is CASSSGLAPYEQYF. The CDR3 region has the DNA TGTGCCAGCAGTTCGGGACTAGCCCCCTACGAGCAGTACTTC.

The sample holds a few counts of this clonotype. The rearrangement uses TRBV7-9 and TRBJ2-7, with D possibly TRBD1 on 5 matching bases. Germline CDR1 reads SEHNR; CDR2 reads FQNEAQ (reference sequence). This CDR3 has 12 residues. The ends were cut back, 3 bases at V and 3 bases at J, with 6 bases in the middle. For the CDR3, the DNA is TGTGCCAGCAGCTTCGACAGCTACGAGCAGTACTTC. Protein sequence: CASSFDSYEQYF.

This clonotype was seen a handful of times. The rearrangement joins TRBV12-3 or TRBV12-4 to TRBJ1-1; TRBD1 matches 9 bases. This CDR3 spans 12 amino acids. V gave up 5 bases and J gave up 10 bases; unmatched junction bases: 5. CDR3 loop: CASSGTGTRAFF. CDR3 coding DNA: TGTGCCAGCAGTGGGACAGGGACGCGAGCTTTCTTT.

The CDR3 reads CASSDQGARITGELFF. The CDR3 coding sequence is TGTGCCAGCAGTGATCAGGGGGCAAGGATCACCGGGGAGCTGTTTTTT. V usage is TRBV6-1 and J usage is TRBJ2-2; 8 nucleotides line up with TRBD1. Looked up from germline, CDR1 is MNHNS and CDR2 is SASEGT. The J segment lost 4 bases and the V segment lost 3 bases, leaving 7 bases of the junction unmatched. This CDR3 is 16 amino acids long.

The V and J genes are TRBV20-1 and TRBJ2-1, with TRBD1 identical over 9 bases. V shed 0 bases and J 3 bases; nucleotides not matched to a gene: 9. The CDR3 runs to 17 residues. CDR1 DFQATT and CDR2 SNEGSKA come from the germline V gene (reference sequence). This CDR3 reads CSAREVGGQGLYNEQFF. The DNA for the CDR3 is TGCAGTGCTAGAGAGGTCGGGGGACAGGGACTCTACAATGAGCAGTTCTTC.

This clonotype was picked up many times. CDR3 loop: CASSVGTSTSTDTQYF. CDR3 bases: TGCGCCAGCAGCGTTGGGACTAGCACTAGCACAGATACGCAGTATTTT. The chain recombines TRBV5-1 with TRBJ2-3, with TRBD2 matching over 9 bases. Germline CDR1 is SGHRS and CDR2 is YFSETQ. The CDR3 contains 16 residues. With 4 bases clipped from V and 0 bases from J, the junction kept 6 bases outside the gene matches. Full variable domain (rest looked up from reference TRBV5-1 and TRBJ2-3): KAGVTQTPRYLIKTRGQQVTLSCSPISGHRSVSWYQQTPGQGLQFLFEYFSETQRNKGNFPGRFSGRQFSNSRSEMNVSTLELGDSALYLCASSVGTSTSTDTQYFGPGTRLTVL.

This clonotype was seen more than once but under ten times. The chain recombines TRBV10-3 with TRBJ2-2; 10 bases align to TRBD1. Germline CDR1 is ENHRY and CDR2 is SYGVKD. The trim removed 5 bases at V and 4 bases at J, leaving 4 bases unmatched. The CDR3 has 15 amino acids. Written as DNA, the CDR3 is TGTGCCATCAGTCCCGGGACAGGGGTCACCGGGGAGCTGTTTTTT. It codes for CAISPGTGVTGELFF.

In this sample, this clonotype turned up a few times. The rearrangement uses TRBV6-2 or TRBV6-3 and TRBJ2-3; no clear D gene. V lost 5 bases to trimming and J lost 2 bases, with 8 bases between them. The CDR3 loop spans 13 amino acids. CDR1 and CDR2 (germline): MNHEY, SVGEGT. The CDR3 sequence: CASSTTDTDTQYF. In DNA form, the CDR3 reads TGTGCCAGCAGTACGACTGACACAGATACGCAGTATTTT.

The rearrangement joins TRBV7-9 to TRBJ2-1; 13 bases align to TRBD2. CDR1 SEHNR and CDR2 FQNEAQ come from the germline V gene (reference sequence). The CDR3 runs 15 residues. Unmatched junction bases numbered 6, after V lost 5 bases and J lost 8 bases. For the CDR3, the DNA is TGTGCCAGCAGCGCCGGACTAGCGGGAGTCGATGAGCAGTTCTTC. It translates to CASSAGLAGVDEQFF. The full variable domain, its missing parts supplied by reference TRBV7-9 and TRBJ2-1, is DTGVSQNPRHKITKRGQNVTFRCDPISEHNRLYWYRQTLGQGPEFLTYFQNEAQLEKSRLLSDRFSAERPKGSFSTLEIQRTEQGDSAMYLCASSAGLAGVDEQFFGPGTRLTVL.

CDR3 amino acids: CASSRGDSSYNEQFF. As DNA, the CDR3 is TGCGCCAGCAGCAGAGGAGATAGCTCCTACAATGAGCAGTTCTTC. This chain connects TRBV5-1 to TRBJ2-1, with D unclear. Deletions cut 4 bases from V and 0 bases from J, with 11 bases between. CDR1 SGHRS and CDR2 YFSETQ come from the germline V gene. The CDR3 has 15 amino acids. The full variable domain, in which reference TRBV5-1 and TRBJ2-1 provide the parts outside the CDR3, is KAGVTQTPRYLIKTRGQQVTLSCSPISGHRSVSWYQQTPGQGLQFLFEYFSETQRNKGNFPGRFSGRQFSNSRSEMNVSTLELGDSALYLCASSRGDSSYNEQFFGPGTRLTVL.

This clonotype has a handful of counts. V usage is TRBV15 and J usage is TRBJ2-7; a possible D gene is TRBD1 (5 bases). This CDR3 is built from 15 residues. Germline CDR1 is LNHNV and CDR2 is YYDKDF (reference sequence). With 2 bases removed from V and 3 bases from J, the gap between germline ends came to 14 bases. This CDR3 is CATSRQTEGVYEQYF. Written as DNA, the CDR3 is TGTGCCACCAGCAGACAGACAGAAGGGGTCTACGAGCAGTACTTC.

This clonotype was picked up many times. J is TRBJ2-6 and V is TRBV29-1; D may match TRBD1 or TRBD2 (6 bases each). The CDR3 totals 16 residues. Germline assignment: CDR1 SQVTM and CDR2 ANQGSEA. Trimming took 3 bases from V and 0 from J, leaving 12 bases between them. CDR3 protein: CSVERRGSSGANVLTF. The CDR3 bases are TGCAGCGTTGAGAGGAGGGGGAGCTCTGGGGCCAACGTCCTGACTTTC.

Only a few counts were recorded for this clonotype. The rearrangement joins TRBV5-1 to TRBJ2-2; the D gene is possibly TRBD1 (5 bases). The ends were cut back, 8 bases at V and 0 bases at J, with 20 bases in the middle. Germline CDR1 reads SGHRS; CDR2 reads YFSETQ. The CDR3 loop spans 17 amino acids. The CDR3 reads CASSPPDSYANTGELFF. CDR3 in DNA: TGCGCCAGTTCCCCGCCCGACAGCTACGCGAACACCGGGGAGCTGTTTTTT.

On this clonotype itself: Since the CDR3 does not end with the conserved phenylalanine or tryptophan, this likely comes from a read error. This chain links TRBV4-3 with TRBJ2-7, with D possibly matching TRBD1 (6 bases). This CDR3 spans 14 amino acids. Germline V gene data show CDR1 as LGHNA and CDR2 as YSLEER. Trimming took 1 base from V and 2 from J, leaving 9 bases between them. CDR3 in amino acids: CASSQGTAAYEQYS. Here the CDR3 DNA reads TGCGCCAGCAGCCAAGGGACAGCCGCCTACGAGCAGTACTCC.

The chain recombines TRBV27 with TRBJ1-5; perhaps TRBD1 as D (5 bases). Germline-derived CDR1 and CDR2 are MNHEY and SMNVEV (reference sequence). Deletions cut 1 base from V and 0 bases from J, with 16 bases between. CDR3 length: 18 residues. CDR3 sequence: CASSLLGPRDYSNQPQHF. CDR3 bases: TGTGCCAGCAGTTTATTGGGACCCCGGGATTATAGCAATCAGCCCCAGCATTTT.

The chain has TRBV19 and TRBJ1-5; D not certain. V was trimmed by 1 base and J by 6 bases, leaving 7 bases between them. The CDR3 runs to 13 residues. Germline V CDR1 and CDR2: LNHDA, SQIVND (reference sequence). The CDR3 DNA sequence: TGTGCCAGTAGTATAGTGTCTCCTCAGCCCCAGCATTTT. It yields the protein CASSIVSPQPQHF.